The 11 T cell receptor beta chains presented below share a single source sample, sequenced in a study of blood T cell repertoires in COVID-19. Measured with immunoSEQ multiplex PCR; TCRdb has only the in-frame clones, and not every one. The data show 330,000 or so clones, more than 75% seen once. Sequenced sample: PBMCs or T cells enriched from blood (not recorded which). All receptors come from a woman in her 30s who had recovered from COVID-19.

This clone turned up a few times. The chain uses TRBV5-1 and TRBJ1-2; D perhaps matches TRBD1 (6 bases). Deletions cut 4 bases from V and 8 bases from J, with 15 bases between. The CDR3 is 13 amino acids. The germline gives CDR1 SGHRS, CDR2 YFSETQ. The CDR3 spells CASSPGQPYGYTF. The CDR3 bases are TGCGCCAGCAGCCCCGGACAGCCATACGGCTACACCTTC.

The chain is built from TRBV6-1 and TRBJ1-1; TRBD1 matches at 9 bases. Germline assignment: CDR1 MNHNS and CDR2 SASEGT. J gave up 7 bases and V 3 bases, and 9 bases lay outside the gene matches. The CDR3 consists of 15 residues. The CDR3 bases are TGTGCCAGCAGTGATAGGACAGGGGTACACAGTGAAGCTTTCTTT. The encoded protein is CASSDRTGVHSEAFF.

This clone was found once. This chain connects TRBV9 to TRBJ2-1; D not resolved. The CDR3 is 14 amino acids. The V gene lost 6 bases and the J gene lost 0 bases, with 10 bases spanning the gap. Germline CDR1 reads SGDLS; CDR2 reads YYNGEE. In DNA, the CDR3 is TGTGCCAGCAACCCCTACAGCTCCTACAATGAGCAGTTCTTC. It encodes CASNPYSSYNEQFF.

The chain has TRBV19 and TRBJ1-5; 7 bases are a match to TRBD1. The germline gives CDR1 LNHDA, CDR2 SQIVND (reference sequence). The CDR3 extends over 15 amino acids. With V trimmed by 6 bases and J by 8 bases, 13 bases remained unmatched. The CDR3, as DNA: TGTGCCAGTAGACGCGCAGACAGGGAGGTGAAGCCCCAGCATTTT. Its translation is CASRRADREVKPQHF.

The chain links TRBV2 to TRBJ1-6, with 9 positions matching TRBD1. V lost 8 bases and J lost 5; bases outside the gene matches: 7. Germline V gene data show CDR1 as SNHLY and CDR2 as FYNNEI. The CDR3 totals 15 residues. The CDR3 protein is CASGSGDRDNSPLHF. The CDR3, as DNA: TGTGCCAGCGGAAGCGGGGACAGGGATAATTCACCCCTCCACTTT.

This rearrangement joins TRBV27 to TRBJ1-1; no definite D call. This CDR3 contains 13 residues. V was trimmed by 2 bases and J by 2 bases, leaving 6 bases between them. Germline V gives CDR1 MNHEY, CDR2 SMNVEV (reference sequence). CDR3: CASSLARNTEAFF. CDR3 nucleotide sequence: TGTGCCAGCAGTTTAGCCAGAAACACTGAAGCTTTCTTT.

The V call is TRBV10-3, the J call TRBJ2-2, with 7 bases fitting TRBD2. V lost 8 bases to trimming and J lost 2 bases; unmatched junction nucleotides: 8. Per germline, CDR1 ENHRY and CDR2 SYGVKD. CDR3 length: 15 amino acids. The CDR3 DNA reads as TGTGCCATCGCCCCCAGCGGGGATAACACCGGGGAGCTGTTTTTT. This gives the protein CAIAPSGDNTGELFF.

The CDR3: CAISESYPGVIGAFF. As DNA, the CDR3 is TGTGCCATCAGTGAGTCTTATCCAGGGGTCATTGGAGCTTTCTTT. The rearrangement uses TRBV10-3 and TRBJ1-1; D is possibly TRBD1 (6 bases). Germline lookup yields CDR1 ENHRY and CDR2 SYGVKD. CDR3 length: 15 amino acids. Between the trimmed V and J ends, which lost 0 bases and 10 bases, there was a span of 18 bases.

The rearrangement joins TRBV2 to TRBJ1-1, with D tentatively TRBD1 (5 bases). CDR3 length: 13 amino acids. Germline CDR1 reads SNHLY; CDR2 reads FYNNEI. V lost 6 bases and J lost 3, with 11 bases in between. This CDR3 reads CASSPTAYTEAFF. CDR3 nucleotides: TGTGCCAGCAGCCCGACAGCCTACACTGAAGCTTTCTTT.

Note on this clone: At one of its ends the junction is not consistent with the germline gene, which may arise from a read error. The chain combines TRBV7-7 with TRBJ2-1; 10 bases match TRBD2. Germline V gene sequence: CDR1 SSHAT, CDR2 FNYEAQ (reference sequence). CDR3 length: 15 amino acids. The CDR3: CASSQTSGADNEQFF. CDR3 nucleotide sequence: TGTGCTAGCAGCCAAACTAGCGGGGCCGACAATGAGCAGTTCTTC.

The rearrangement joins TRBV2 to TRBJ1-1, with 8 bases that match TRBD1. The J segment lost 4 bases and the V segment lost 8 bases, leaving 3 bases of the junction unmatched. This CDR3 is built from 12 residues. CDR1 is SNHLY, CDR2 FYNNEI, per germline. The CDR3 DNA reads TGTGCCAGCCTTACAGGGGGCACTGAAGCTTTCTTT. Protein sequence: CASLTGGTEAFF. Filled out from reference TRBV2 and TRBJ1-1, the complete variable domain reads EPEVTQTPSHQVTQMGQEVILRCVPISNHLYFYWYRQILGQKVEFLVSFYNNEISEKSEIFDDQFSVERPDGSNFTLKIRSTKLEDSAMYFCASLTGGTEAFFGQGTRLTVV.